These 10 T cell receptor beta chains were sequenced from one sample in a study of T cells after yellow fever vaccination. Each CDR3 protein is one row after TCRdb ran MiXCR on the 5' RACE reads. The sample includes about 220,000 distinct CDR3 sequences, around 6.7% of them seen just once. Material: CD4+ T cells sorted from PBMCs, obtained on the day of the yellow fever booster vaccination. All receptors derive from a man aged 25 to 45 who received the YFV17D yellow fever vaccine.

In this sample, this clonotype turned up many times. The chain has TRBV7-6 and TRBJ2-5; D gene unclear. V lost 1 base and J 2 bases, leaving 5 bases between the germline ends. CDR3 length: 13 amino acids. From germline, CDR1 is SGHVS and CDR2 FNYEAQ. CDR3 loop: CASSLGPQETQYF. In DNA form, the CDR3 reads TGTGCCAGCAGCTTAGGGCCTCAAGAGACCCAGTACTTC.

In this sample, this clonotype turned up many times. The gene calls are TRBV29-1 and TRBJ2-5, with TRBD1 as a possible D gene (6 bases). Germline V gene sequence: CDR1 SQVTM, CDR2 ANQGSEA. This CDR3 region has 12 residues. Deletions cut 4 bases from V and 1 base from J, with 7 bases between. The CDR3 region is CSVAGAQETQYF. DNA for the CDR3: TGCAGCGTTGCAGGGGCCCAAGAGACCCAGTACTTC.

This clonotype occurred many times. The rearrangement joins TRBV7-2 to TRBJ2-3; 12 bases are shared with TRBD2. CDR3 length: 17 residues. V lost 2 bases and J lost 4; bases outside the gene matches: 7. Germline values: CDR1 SGHTA, CDR2 FQGNSA. CDR3: CASSLSSGRGGADTQYF. The CDR3 DNA reads as TGTGCCAGCAGCTTATCTAGCGGGAGGGGAGGTGCAGATACGCAGTATTTT.

The sample holds many counts of this clonotype. V is TRBV7-2 and J is TRBJ2-7; D remains ambiguous. CDR3 length: 13 residues. The germline gives CDR1 SGHTA, CDR2 FQGNSA. V dropped 4 bases and J dropped 3 bases, with 10 bases sitting between them. CDR3 sequence reads: CASSSGPRYEQYF. CDR3 DNA: TGTGCCAGCAGCTCTGGGCCCCGCTACGAGCAGTACTTC. Drawing the rest from reference TRBV7-2 and TRBJ2-7, the complete variable domain is GAGVSQSPSNKVTEKGKDVELRCDPISGHTALYWYRQSLGQGLEFLIYFQGNSAPDKSGLPSDRFSAERTGGSVSTLTIQRTQQEDSAVYLCASSSGPRYEQYFGPGTRLTVT.

This clonotype appeared many times. The genes are TRBV20-1 and TRBJ1-5; D perhaps matches TRBD1 (5 bases). Trimming stripped 3 bases from V and 7 bases from J, with 13 bases between. Germline-derived CDR1 and CDR2 are DFQATT and SNEGSKA (reference sequence). The CDR3 is made up of 13 amino acids. The CDR3 region is CSARRGLGQPQHF. For the CDR3, the DNA is TGCAGTGCTAGGCGGGGACTCGGGCAGCCCCAGCATTTT.

The CDR3 DNA reads as TGTGCCAGCAAGGACAGTGCTAGCACAGATACGCAGTATTTT. This codes for CASKDSASTDTQYF. The rearrangement links TRBV27 to TRBJ2-3; possibly TRBD1 for D (6 bases). CDR1 and CDR2 (germline): MNHEY, SMNVEV (reference sequence). The CDR3 is made up of 14 amino acids. The V end lost 7 bases, the J end lost 0 bases, and 11 bases lay between the germline ends.

This clonotype occurred a few times. This chain connects TRBV7-8 to TRBJ2-7, with 7 bases aligning to TRBD1. The CDR3 sequence is 13 residues long. The V gene end was trimmed by 7 bases and the J gene end by 3 bases; junction bases not matched to a gene: 6. Per the germline V gene, CDR1 is SGHVS and CDR2 is FQNEAQ. CDR3: CASIRDSNYEQYF. The CDR3 DNA follows: TGTGCCAGCATCCGGGACAGCAACTACGAGCAGTACTTC.

The CDR3 region has the DNA TGTGCCAGCAGCTTAGCGACTAGCGGACACTACAATGAGCAGTTCTTC. Its translation is CASSLATSGHYNEQFF. This rearrangement joins TRBV7-6 to TRBJ2-1, with TRBD2 matching over 9 bases. The V gene end was trimmed by 0 bases and the J gene end by 3 bases; junction bases not matched to a gene: 3. The CDR3 runs to 16 residues. Germline values: CDR1 SGHVS, CDR2 FNYEAQ.

Note on this clonotype: A read error may explain this, as a much larger clone is one base away. The chain combines TRBV29-1 with TRBJ2-1; D uncertain. The CDR3 is 11 residues long. The germline V and J ends were trimmed by 7 bases and 11 bases, with 15 bases remaining between them. CDR1 and CDR2 from the germline V gene are SQVTM and ANQGSEA. This CDR3 is CSAPLGIQQFF. DNA of the CDR3: TGCAGCGCCCCCCTAGGGATCCAGCAGTTCTTC.

Only a few counts were recorded for this clonotype. The CDR3 region has the DNA TGCAGTGCTGAACCAGGACTAGCGGGAGTGTACAATGAGCAGTTCTTC. Encoded protein: CSAEPGLAGVYNEQFF. The chain links TRBV20-1 to TRBJ2-1; 13 nucleotides agree with TRBD2. The CDR3 totals 16 residues. Losses at the gene ends were 5 bases for V and 4 bases for J; bases not matched to a gene: 8. Germline CDR1 is DFQATT and CDR2 is SNEGSKA (reference sequence).